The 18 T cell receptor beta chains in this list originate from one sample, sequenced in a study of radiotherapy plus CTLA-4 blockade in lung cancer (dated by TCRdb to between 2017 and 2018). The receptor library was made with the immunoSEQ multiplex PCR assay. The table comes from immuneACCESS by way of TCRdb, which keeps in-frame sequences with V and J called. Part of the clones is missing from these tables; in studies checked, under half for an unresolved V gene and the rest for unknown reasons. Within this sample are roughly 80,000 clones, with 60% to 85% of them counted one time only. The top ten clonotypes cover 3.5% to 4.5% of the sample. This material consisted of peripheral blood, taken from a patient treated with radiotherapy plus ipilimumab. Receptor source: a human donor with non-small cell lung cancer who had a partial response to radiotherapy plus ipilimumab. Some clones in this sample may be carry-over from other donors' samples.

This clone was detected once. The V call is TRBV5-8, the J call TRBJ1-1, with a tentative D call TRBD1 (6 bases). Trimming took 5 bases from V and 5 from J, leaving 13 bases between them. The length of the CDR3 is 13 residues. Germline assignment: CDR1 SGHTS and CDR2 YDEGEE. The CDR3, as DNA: TGTGCCAGCAGATCCAGGGGTTATACTGAAGCTTTCTTT. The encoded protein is CASRSRGYTEAFF. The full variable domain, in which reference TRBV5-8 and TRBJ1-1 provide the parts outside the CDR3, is EAGVTQSPTHLIKTRGQQATLRCSPISGHTSVYWYQQALGLGLQFLLWYDEGEERNRGNFPPRFSGRQFPNYSSELNVNALELEDSALYLCASRSRGYTEAFFGQGTRLTVV.

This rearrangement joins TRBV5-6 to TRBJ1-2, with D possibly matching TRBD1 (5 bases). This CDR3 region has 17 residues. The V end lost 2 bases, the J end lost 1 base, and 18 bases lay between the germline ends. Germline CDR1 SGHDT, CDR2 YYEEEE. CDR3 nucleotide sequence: TGTGCCAGCAGCTTTGTTCAGGTTGTCGGGGGTAACTATGGCTACACCTTC. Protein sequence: CASSFVQVVGGNYGYTF. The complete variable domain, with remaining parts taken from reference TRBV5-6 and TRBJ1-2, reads DAGVTQSPTHLIKTRGQQVTLRCSPKSGHDTVSWYQQALGQGPQFIFQYYEEEERQRGNFPDRFSGHQFPNYSSELNVNALLLGDSALYLCASSFVQVVGGNYGYTFGSGTRLTVV.

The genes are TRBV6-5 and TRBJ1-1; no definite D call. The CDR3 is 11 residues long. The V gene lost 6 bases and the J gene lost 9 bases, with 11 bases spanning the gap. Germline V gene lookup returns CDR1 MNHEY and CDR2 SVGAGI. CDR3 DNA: TGTGCCAGCAGCACCTCCAGGAAAGCTTTCTTT. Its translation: CASSTSRKAFF.

For the CDR3, the DNA is TGTGCCAGCAGTGCCACCCCCGGGACAAACTATGGCTACACCTTC. Protein: CASSATPGTNYGYTF. The V and J genes are TRBV6-1 and TRBJ1-2; weak D call: TRBD1 (6 bases). V shed 4 bases and J shed 2 bases, with 14 bases lying between them. This CDR3 is built from 15 residues. Germline lookup yields CDR1 MNHNS and CDR2 SASEGT.

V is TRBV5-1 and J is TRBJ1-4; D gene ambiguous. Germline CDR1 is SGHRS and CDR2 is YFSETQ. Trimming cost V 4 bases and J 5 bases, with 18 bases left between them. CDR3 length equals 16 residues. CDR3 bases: TGCGCCAGCAGCCCGAGCGGGTCGCTACAAAATGAAAAACTGTTTTTT. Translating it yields CASSPSGSLQNEKLFF.

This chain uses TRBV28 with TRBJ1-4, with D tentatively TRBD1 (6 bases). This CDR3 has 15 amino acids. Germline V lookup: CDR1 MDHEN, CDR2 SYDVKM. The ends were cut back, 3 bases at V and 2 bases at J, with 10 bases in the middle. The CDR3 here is CASSFGGATNEKLFF. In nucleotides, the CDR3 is TGTGCCAGCAGTTTTGGGGGCGCTACTAATGAAAAACTGTTTTTT.

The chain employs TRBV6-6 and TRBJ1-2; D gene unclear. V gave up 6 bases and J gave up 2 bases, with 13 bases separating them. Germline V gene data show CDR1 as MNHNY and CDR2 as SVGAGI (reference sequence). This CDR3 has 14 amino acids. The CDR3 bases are TGTGCCAGCAGGGAGTCCGGAGAGAACTATGGCTACACCTTC. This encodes CASRESGENYGYTF.

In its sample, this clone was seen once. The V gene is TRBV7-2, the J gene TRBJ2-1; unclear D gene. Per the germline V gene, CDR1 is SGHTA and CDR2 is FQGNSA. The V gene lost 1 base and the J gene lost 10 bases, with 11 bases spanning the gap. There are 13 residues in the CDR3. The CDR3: CASSLVKSREQFF. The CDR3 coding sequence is TGTGCCAGCAGCTTAGTGAAATCGAGGGAGCAGTTCTTC. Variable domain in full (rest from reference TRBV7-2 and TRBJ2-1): GAGVSQSPSNKVTEKGKDVELRCDPISGHTALYWYRQSLGQGLEFLIYFQGNSAPDKSGLPSDRFSAERTGGSVSTLTIQRTQQEDSAVYLCASSLVKSREQFFGPGTRLTVL.

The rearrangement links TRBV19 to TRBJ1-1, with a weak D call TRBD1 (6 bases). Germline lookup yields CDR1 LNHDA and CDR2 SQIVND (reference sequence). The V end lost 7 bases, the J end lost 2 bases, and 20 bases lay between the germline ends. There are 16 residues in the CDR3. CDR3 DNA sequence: TGTGCCAGTAAACCAGGGGATACACTCGGAAACACTGAAGCTTTCTTT. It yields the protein CASKPGDTLGNTEAFF.

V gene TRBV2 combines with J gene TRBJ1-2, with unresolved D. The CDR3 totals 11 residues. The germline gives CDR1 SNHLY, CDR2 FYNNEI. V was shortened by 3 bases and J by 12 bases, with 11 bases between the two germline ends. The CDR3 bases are TGTGCCAGCAGTGAGTACAGTCCTAACACCTTC. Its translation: CASSEYSPNTF.

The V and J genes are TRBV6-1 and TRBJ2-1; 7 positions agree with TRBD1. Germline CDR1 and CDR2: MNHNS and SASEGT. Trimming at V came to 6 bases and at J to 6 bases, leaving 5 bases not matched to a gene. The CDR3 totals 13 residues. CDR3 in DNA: TGTGCCAGCAGCCAAACAGGGGTCAATGAGCAGTTCTTC. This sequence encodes CASSQTGVNEQFF.

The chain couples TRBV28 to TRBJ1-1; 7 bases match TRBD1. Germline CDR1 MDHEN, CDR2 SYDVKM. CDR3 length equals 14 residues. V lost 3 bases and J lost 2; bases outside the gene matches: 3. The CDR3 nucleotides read TGTGCCAGCAGTTTGGACAGGACCAACACTGAAGCTTTCTTT. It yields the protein CASSLDRTNTEAFF.

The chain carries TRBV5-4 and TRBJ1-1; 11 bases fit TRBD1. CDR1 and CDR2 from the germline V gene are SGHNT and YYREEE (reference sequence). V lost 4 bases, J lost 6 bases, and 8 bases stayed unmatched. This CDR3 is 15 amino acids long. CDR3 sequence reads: CASSPWTGGDPEAFF. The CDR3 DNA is TGTGCCAGCAGCCCCTGGACAGGGGGCGACCCTGAAGCTTTCTTT.

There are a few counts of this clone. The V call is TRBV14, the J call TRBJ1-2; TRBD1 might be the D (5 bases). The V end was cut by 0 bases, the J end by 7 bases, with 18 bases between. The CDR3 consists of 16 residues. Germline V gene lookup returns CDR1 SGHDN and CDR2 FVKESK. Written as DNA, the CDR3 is TGTGCCAGCAGCCAAGATAAATCAGGGCCTTTCTTTGGCTACACCTTC. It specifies CASSQDKSGPFFGYTF.

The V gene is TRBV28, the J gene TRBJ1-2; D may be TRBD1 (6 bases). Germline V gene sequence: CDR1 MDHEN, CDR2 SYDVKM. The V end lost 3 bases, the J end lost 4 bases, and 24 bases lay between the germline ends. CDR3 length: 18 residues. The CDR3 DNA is TGTGCCAGCAGTTTGGGGCGGTATCGGACAGTAGAAACCTATGGCTACACCTTC. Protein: CASSLGRYRTVETYGYTF.

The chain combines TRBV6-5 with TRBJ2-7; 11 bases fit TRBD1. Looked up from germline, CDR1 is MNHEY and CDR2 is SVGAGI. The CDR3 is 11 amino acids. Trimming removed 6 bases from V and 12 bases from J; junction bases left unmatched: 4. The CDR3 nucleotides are TGTGCCAGCAGCTCAGGACAGGGGGCGTACTTC. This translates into CASSSGQGAYF.

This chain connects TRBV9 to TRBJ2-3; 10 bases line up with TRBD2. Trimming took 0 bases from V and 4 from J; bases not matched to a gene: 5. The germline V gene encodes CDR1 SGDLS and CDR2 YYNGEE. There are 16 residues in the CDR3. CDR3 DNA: TGTGCCAGCAGCGTAGGAAGCGGGGGGGCCCCAGATACGCAGTATTTT. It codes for CASSVGSGGAPDTQYF.

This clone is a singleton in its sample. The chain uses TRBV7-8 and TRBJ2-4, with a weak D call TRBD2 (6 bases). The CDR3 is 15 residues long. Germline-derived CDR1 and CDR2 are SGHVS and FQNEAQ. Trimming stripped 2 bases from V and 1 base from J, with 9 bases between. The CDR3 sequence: CASSLRDFAKNIQYF. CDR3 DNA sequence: TGTGCCAGCAGCTTAAGGGACTTCGCCAAAAACATTCAGTACTTC. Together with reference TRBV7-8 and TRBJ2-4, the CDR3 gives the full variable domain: GAGVSQSPRYKVAKRGQDVALRCDPISGHVSLFWYQQALGQGPEFLTYFQNEAQLDKSGLPSDRFFAERPEGSVSTLKIQRTQQEDSAVYLCASSLRDFAKNIQYFGAGTRLSVL.